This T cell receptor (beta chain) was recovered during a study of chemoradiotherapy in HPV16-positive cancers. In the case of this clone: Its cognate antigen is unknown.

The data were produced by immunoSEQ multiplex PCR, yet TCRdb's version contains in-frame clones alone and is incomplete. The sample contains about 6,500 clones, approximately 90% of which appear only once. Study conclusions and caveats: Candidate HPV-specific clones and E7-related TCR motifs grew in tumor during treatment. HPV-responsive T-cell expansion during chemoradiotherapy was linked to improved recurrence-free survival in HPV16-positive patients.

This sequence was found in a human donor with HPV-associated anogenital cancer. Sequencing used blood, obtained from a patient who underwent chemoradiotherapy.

The CDR3, as DNA: TGTGCCAGCAGCTTAGCAGGGTTGAACACTGAAGCTTTCTTT. Protein: CASSLAGLNTEAFF. J is TRBJ1-1 and V is TRBV7-2; D unresolved. Germline V gene data show CDR1 as SGHTA and CDR2 as FQGNSA. V shed 0 bases and J shed 0 bases, with 5 bases lying between them. The CDR3 consists of 14 residues.